This T cell receptor (beta chain) came from a study of shared clonotypes between healthy human individuals (dated by TCRdb to about 2020). At the level of the whole study: The cohort included a few men and two women between 18 and 49 years of age. Libraries were prepared and TCR repertoires were sequenced by different laboratories using diverse techniques, in order to increase sequencing depth and limit assay-specific biases. The study deeply sequenced blood TCR repertoires of about 5 healthy adults to estimate repertoire size and the extent of clonotype sharing between individuals. Leukapheresis yielded between about 0.8 and 9.5 billion PBMCs per donor. Per donor, three plates each were used for CD4 naive and CD4 memory, two for CD8 naive, and one for CD8 memory. What the study reported, not specific to this receptor: The genetic and exposure-history diversity represented was limited by the small number of donors. Sampling was limited to blood, and TCR repertoires in tissue likely differ from TCR repertoires in blood. Compared with non-shared clonotypes, clonotypes shared by all four sorted-subset donors had higher generation probabilities. Based on pairwise subsampling, the degree of clonotype sharing among donors was expected to be affected by sequencing depth. Sharing across several donors was observed for 4.5% to 6.5% of naive CD4, under 4% of naive CD8, 2% to 2.5% of memory CD4, and about 0.4% of memory CD8 clonotypes. Naive subsets generally had larger estimated clonotype richness than memory subsets did. Even with the large sequencing depth, rarefaction of the sorted-subset datasets indicated that sequencing was incomplete.

As for this clone: The clone's antigen remains unknown. Base qualities are missing; no much larger clone stands one base away.

Using the deep immunoSEQ assay, multiplex PCR amplified TCR CDR3 regions from genomic DNA. Extracted genomic DNA from each cell subset was spread evenly across all wells of several immunoSEQ 96-well plates, with each plate serving as a replicate. Each replicate PCR for sorted subsets received around 210 ng genomic DNA, equal to 28,000 or so T cell genomes. Purified libraries were measured with a Qubit 3.0 fluorometer, size-checked on a Bioanalyzer 2100, and measured again with the KAPA Library Quantification kit. A separate single-read 150-cycle Illumina NextSeq 550 flow cell was used to sequence each immunoSEQ 96-well plate. Per the original workflow: Because the immunoSEQ output included only junctional sequences and no quality scores, the filtering could not be the same as the filtering used for full-length reads. To assign V/J genes and CDR3, sequences were annotated using PyIR, a Python wrapper for IgBLAST v1.9, with IMGT germline references. Reads were removed for weak V/J assignments (E-value above 1e-6), missing CDR3, stop codons, out-of-frame junctions, or ambiguous translated residues. V3J clonotypes were defined as sequences sharing the same inferred V gene, J gene, and CDR3 amino acid sequence. The percentage overlap between two repertoires was calculated by dividing the number of shared unique clonotypes by the size of the smaller repertoire. Repertoire richness was assessed with RTK rarefaction, the Chao1 estimator, and Recon v2.1 estimates of unobserved clonotypes. Generation probabilities for all TCRbeta clonotypes obtained by the gDNA method from a handful of donors were computed using OLGA. What TCRdb holds here is the immuneACCESS table cut down to in-frame rearrangements. Part of the clones is not present; checked against another copy, under half of the missing clones reflect an unresolved V gene, and the others are unexplained. Clone size and V and J calls were adopted from that table, with D and trimming inferred from the DNA. A total of 1.6 million or so clones appear in this sample, 98% to 99% of them only once. Clones ranked in the top ten supply 0.36% of the sample.

CDR1 and CDR2, per the germline V gene, are SGHTA and FQGNSA. V loses 1 base of germline sequence and J loses 6 bases, and the interval between the two ends is 12 bases. The CDR3 has 14 amino acids, counting the end cysteine and phenylalanine. The DNA shown is the 42-base CDR3, in frame from base 1. Donors were healthy HIV-negative adults with no recently reported acute infections or vaccinations. Every donor was a Caucasian adult living in Nashville, Tennessee, USA. CD4+ T cells were enriched by magnetic negative selection; naive cells were then positively selected on CD45RA, and the negative fraction formed the memory subset. Blood was collected by leukapheresis, and PBMCs were isolated by Ficoll-Histopaque density gradient centrifugation and then cryopreserved in liquid nitrogen vapor phase. Purity and quantity of every magnetically sorted T cell population were checked by analytical flow cytometry. From each sorted fraction, genomic DNA was isolated and quantified by UV absorbance on a Nanodrop 2000c.

The chain employs TRBV7-2 and TRBJ1-1, with the D gene not confidently named. Sequenced sample: naive CD4+ T cells sorted from blood. The intended sense of this specimen's cell subset or site label: CD45RA+ positively selected. This TCR derives from a man aged 25 to 45 in good health. The nucleotide sequence reads as follows: TGTGCCAGCAGCTTAGACCCCAGAGCTGCTGAAGCTTTCTTT. This is translated as CASSLDPRAAEAFF.